The entry that follows covers one TCR beta chain sequence. Its antigen specificity is not known. The record has no base qualities; no much larger clone is one base away. The data belong to a study of cytomegalovirus exposure and HLA in healthy donors (dated by TCRdb to about 2017). Looking at the study overall: In an earlier analysis of several hundred of the donors, around 300 Gb of sequence data and some 120 million unique TCR beta sequences from about 180 million T cells were reported. About 320 gigabases of sequencing data and some 85 million unique TCR sequences were included in an early release covering 550 to 650 HLA-typed donors. The genetic ancestry cluster associated with self-reported Caucasian donors included over 80% of the 398 genotyped donors. The study aimed to test whether signatures of past pathogen exposure could be identified by cataloging public T cell receptors. The T cell repertoires of 550 to 850 subjects were profiled by immunosequencing and related to cytomegalovirus serostatus. Along with the roughly 700-subject first cohort, a separate validation cohort of more than 90 different subjects was used. To predict cytomegalovirus infection status, the study brought together high-throughput TCR immunosequencing, statistical association of individual TCRs with disease status, and machine learning. In a later analysis, previously published TCR beta repertoires from 550 to 700 donors were re-analyzed and high-resolution HLA genotyping was added so that TCR occurrence patterns could be studied. In the later analysis, no new phenotypic data were used to find candidate immune exposures; instead, reliance was placed on TCR beta sequences and their occurrence across donors. In an earlier analysis of roughly 540 of the donors, high-throughput TCR beta sequencing was used to judge whether each TCR beta V gene segment behaved as functional or pseudogenic. Donor age, sex, ethnicity and CMV serostatus were compiled together with the repertoire data. Genome-wide SNP genotypes for about 60% of the roughly 700 donors were used in a later genetic analysis, which treated that subset as a discovery cohort. Every repertoire in the discovery cohort had been generated on one and the same sequencing platform. HLA typing covered class I and class II loci at four-digit resolution. Typing coverage differed by locus: A, B, C, DRB1 and DQB1 were typed in roughly 620-630 donors, DQA1 in roughly 500, DPA1 in some 610, and DPB1 in approximately 450. Because of strong linkage in the cohort, a few DR-DQ haplotypes were treated as single units for association and clustering. Among about 400 genotyped donors of the cohort, an average of about 220,000 unique TCR beta nucleotide sequences was sequenced per donor, of which 15% to 20% were non-productive.

Library creation used the immunoSEQ multiplex PCR assay. A mixture of 60 forward primers for TCR Vbeta segments and 13 reverse primers for TCR Jbeta segments was used in the multiplex PCR. Amplification of the CDR3 region of rearranged TCR beta genes was performed with a multiplex PCR assay on genomic DNA. The Illumina HiSeq System was used to sequence the amplified TCR beta libraries as 87-base-pair reads. The authors processed their data as follows. In a later analysis, tens of millions of unique TCR beta chains were counted across the roughly 700 repertoires, and roughly 11 million of these chains were shared by at least two donors. A nearest-neighbor algorithm error-corrected the raw reads and collapsed the reads into unique sequences, merging closely related sequences to remove PCR and sequencing errors. To assign V, D and J gene segments, CDR3 sequences were aligned to IMGT reference sequences. For a sequence to be retained, at least a six-nucleotide match to both a V gene segment and a J gene segment was required. A rearrangement counted as productive if the CDR3 had no stop codons and remained in frame with V and J, and every other rearrangement counted as non-productive. Following IMGT convention, CDR3 was defined as the stretch from the second conserved V-encoded cysteine up to the conserved J-encoded phenylalanine. In an earlier analysis of around 540 of the donors, sequences lacking an unambiguous match to a single V gene segment were excluded. In an earlier analysis of 587 of the donors, V segments were called functional above 56.7% productive rearrangements and were called segregating when the between-donor standard deviation exceeded 5%. A statistical classification framework was built to diagnose cytomegalovirus status from the catalog of TCR beta chain sequences. V and J gene assignment, in a later analysis, came from comparing TCR nucleotide sequences with IMGT/GENE-DB human TR gene sequences. In a later analysis, CDR3 sequences and most-parsimonious VDJ recombination scenarios were assigned using the TCRdist pipeline. In a later analysis, each TCR beta chain was defined by its CDR3 amino acid sequence together with its V-gene family, and reads lacking a unique V-gene family were excluded. In a later analysis, several hundred highly shared, low-generation-probability nucleotide sequences were removed to address suspected cross-contamination and a sequencing artifact. For each public chain, a later analysis derived a clonal expansion index from normalized ranks of inferred template counts within each repertoire. A later analysis computed generation probabilities with a VDJ recombination model fitted to out-of-frame rearrangements, and checked the results against IGoR. A later analysis scored TCR-TCR, TCR-HLA and TCR-CMV co-occurrence with hypergeometric tests, applying a repertoire-size bias correction to TCR pairs. False discovery rates were estimated in a later analysis by permuting HLA or CMV assignments 20 times. In a later analysis, co-occurring TCRs were grouped using DBSCAN, and TCRdist sequence similarity was added for clustering within HLA-allele-positive subsets. For co-occurrence clustering, repertoires with fewer than 30,000 or more than 120,000 public chains were excluded, along with five repertoires with anomalous nucleotide sharing. TCRdb mirrors the immuneACCESS table, restricted to in-frame sequences. Some clones are absent from its copies; in checked studies, under half trace to an unresolved V gene, and the reason for the others is unknown. V and J calls plus clone size are reproduced from that table; the DNA served to infer D and trimming. This sample is represented by around 180,000 clones; over 65% of them were singletons. About 1.5% of the sample comes from the top ten.

The germline V gene yields SGHTS for CDR1 and YDEGEE for CDR2. The CDR3 numbers 17 residues from cysteine through phenylalanine. Only CDR3 DNA remains: 51 bases, in frame from the first base. For this chain, trimming is 0 bases at the V end and 4 bases at the J end, and the number of junction bases without a gene match is 8. In total, around 600 healthy bone marrow donors made up the cohort. At the time of sampling, all cohort members were nominally healthy, though unrecorded immune exposures were likely present. The donor was CMV seropositive and was included in the group of 250 to 300 seropositive cohort members. A peripheral blood sample was collected from each donor, and TCR beta sequencing was performed on peripheral blood mononuclear cells. Genomic DNA was extracted from the blood cell samples with the Qiagen DNeasy Blood Extraction Kit. The paper's findings and limits, for the study overall: A cluster of highly shared sequence variants was judged likely to be a technical artifact of the sequencing pipeline. When HLA alleles, especially DR and DQ, strongly co-occurred, attributing TCR associations to individual alleles was difficult. An association between a missense DCLRE1C variant and V-gene and J-gene trimming of TCR beta chains was found in a later genetic analysis and replicated in an independent cohort. A further reported finding was that TCR beta sequences accurately predicted the HLA-A and HLA-B alleles for most subjects in the first cohort. The 87-base-pair reads could not distinguish some IMGT-functional V segments, including TRBV6-2 and TRBV6-3, so those segments were excluded. A later analysis associated roughly 17,000 TCR beta sequences with specific HLA alleles at a false discovery rate of 0.05. The classifier was reported to diagnose cytomegalovirus status with high specificity and sensitivity in both the original cohort and the validation cohort. Most TCR sequences were seen in very few donors, while some public TCRs were found in many individuals. About 17 rarely observed V segments, including chromosome 9 orphons, were excluded from the earlier analysis of some 590 of the donors because counts were too low. For the cohort, immune exposure information was limited to CMV serostatus. A later analysis found that TCR association rates varied across HLA loci, with DRB1 alleles showing the most associated TCRs and HLA-C alleles the fewest. HLA typing was unavailable for some donors at each locus, so association tests used only the typed subset. According to the authors, the approach could potentially be generalized to other disease states and immunological phenotypes. Roughly uniform sequencing depth across donors was assumed in presence/absence analyses, although this assumption may not hold. In a later analysis, several top co-occurrence clusters were reported to appear linked to parvovirus B19, influenza, CMV and Epstein-Barr virus. In vitro tests confirmed that a few of the cytomegalovirus-associated TCR beta chains recognize cytomegalovirus antigens. The study listed 150 to 200 TCR beta chains as associated with cytomegalovirus. The cohort was sequenced for TCR beta chains only, and without alpha or paired-chain data the features that could be detected were limited. According to a later analysis, most CMV-associated TCR beta chains appeared to be HLA-restricted, and the HLA associations seemed to be driven largely by CMV exposure. Correlated functional status among segregating V segments might reflect linkage disequilibrium, but an unknown experimental factor could not be ruled out. Compared with the roughly 710-donor mean, donors in an Asian-associated ancestry cluster had fewer N-insertions in productive TCRs, according to a later genetic analysis. In an earlier analysis of more than 450 of the donors, most TCR beta V segments were observed in productive rearrangements about 87% or about 30% of the time, broadly matching IMGT annotations. In a later analysis, HLA-associated TCR beta chains showed more clonal expansion and lower generation probabilities than non-associated chains that were equally common.

The origin of this receptor is a woman in her twenties or thirties in good health and CMV-seropositive. The sequenced material came from PBMCs. The rearrangement joined TRBV5-8 to TRBJ1-4, with 8 middle bases fitting TRBD1. The CDR3 here reads CASSLGMGTGVNEKLFF. The DNA sequence reads TGTGCCAGCAGCTTGGGAATGGGGACAGGAGTTAATGAAAAACTGTTTTTT.